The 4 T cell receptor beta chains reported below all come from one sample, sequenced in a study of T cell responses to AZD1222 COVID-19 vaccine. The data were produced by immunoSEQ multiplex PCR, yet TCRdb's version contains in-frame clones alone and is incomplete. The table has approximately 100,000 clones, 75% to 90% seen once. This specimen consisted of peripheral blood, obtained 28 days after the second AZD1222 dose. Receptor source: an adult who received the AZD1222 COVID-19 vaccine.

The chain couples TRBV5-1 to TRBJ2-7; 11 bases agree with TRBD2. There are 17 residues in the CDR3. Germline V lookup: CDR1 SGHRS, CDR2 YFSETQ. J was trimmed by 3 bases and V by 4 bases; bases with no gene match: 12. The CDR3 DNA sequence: TGCGCCAGCAGCCTACTGACTAGCGGGGTCACAATCTACGAGCAGTACTTC. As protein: CASSLLTSGVTIYEQYF.

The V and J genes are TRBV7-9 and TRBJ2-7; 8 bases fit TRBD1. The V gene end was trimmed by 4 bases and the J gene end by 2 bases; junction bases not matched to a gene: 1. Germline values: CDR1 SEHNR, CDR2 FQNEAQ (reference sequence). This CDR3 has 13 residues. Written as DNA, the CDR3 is TGTGCCAGCAGCTCCAGGGGGCCCTACGAGCAGTACTTC. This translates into CASSSRGPYEQYF. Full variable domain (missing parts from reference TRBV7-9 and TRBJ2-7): DTGVSQNPRHKITKRGQNVTFRCDPISEHNRLYWYRQTLGQGPEFLTYFQNEAQLEKSRLLSDRFSAERPKGSFSTLEIQRTEQGDSAMYLCASSSRGPYEQYFGPGTRLTVT.

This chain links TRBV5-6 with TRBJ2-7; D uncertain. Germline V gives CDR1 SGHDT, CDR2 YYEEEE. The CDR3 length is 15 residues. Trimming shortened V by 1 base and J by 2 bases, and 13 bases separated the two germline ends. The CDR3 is CASSLTGFAAYEQYF. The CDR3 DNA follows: TGTGCCAGCAGCTTGACTGGATTTGCGGCCTACGAGCAGTACTTC.

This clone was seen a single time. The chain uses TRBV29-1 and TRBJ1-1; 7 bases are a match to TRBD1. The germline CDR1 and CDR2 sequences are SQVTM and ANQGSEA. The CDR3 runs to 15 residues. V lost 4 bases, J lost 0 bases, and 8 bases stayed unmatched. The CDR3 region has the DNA TGCAGCGTTGCACAGGGGTGGGGGATGAACACTGAAGCTTTCTTT. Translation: CSVAQGWGMNTEAFF.